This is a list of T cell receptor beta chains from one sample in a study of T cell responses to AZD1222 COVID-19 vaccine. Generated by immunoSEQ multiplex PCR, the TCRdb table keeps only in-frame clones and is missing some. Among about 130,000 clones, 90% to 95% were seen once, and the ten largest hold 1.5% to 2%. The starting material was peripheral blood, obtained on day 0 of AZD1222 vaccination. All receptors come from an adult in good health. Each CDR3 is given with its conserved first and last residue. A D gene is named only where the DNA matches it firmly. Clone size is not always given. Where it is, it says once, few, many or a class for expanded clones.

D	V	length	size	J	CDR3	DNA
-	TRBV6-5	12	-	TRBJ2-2	CASSQPPGELFF	TGTGCCAGCAGTCAGCCCCCCGGGGAGCTGTTTTTT
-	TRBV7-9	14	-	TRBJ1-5	CASSYRDIDQPQHF	TGTGCCAGCAGCTACCGGGACATCGATCAGCCCCAGCATTTT
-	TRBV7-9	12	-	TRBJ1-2	CASSPGKDGYTF	TGTGCCAGCAGCCCTGGGAAGGATGGCTACACCTTC
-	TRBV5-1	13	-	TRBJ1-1	CASSYQGSAEAFF	TGCGCCAGCAGCTACCAGGGGTCCGCTGAAGCTTTCTTT
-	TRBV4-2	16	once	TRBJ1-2	CASSQDRAAVRRGYTF	TGTGCCAGCAGCCAAGATCGAGCGGCAGTCCGTCGTGGCTACACCTTC
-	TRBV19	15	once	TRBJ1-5	CASSTVQSGTQPQHF	TGTGCCAGTAGCACCGTACAGTCGGGCACTCAGCCCCAGCATTTT
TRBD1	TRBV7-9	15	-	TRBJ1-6	CASSLGDRDNSPLHF	TGTGCCAGCAGCTTGGGGGACAGGGATAATTCACCCCTCCACTTT
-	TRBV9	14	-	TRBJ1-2	CASSPRYSTHGYTF	TGTGCCAGCAGCCCCCGGTACAGCACACATGGCTACACCTTC
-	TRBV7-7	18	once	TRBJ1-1	CASNAKPPAVEDNTEAFF	TGTGCCAGCAACGCGAAACCCCCAGCGGTTGAAGATAACACTGAAGCTTTCTTT
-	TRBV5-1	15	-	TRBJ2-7	CASSLVGGRDYEQYF	TGCGCCAGCAGCTTAGTGGGGGGCCGGGACTACGAGCAGTACTTC
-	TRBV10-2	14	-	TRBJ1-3	CASSDYNSGNTIYF	TGCGCCAGCAGTGATTATAACTCTGGAAACACCATATATTTT
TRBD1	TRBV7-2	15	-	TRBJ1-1	CASSLGQGRRTEAFF	TGTGCCAGCAGCCTGGGACAGGGGCGCAGAACTGAAGCTTTCTTT
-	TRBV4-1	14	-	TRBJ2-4	CASSQPTVGFIQYF	TGCGCCAGCAGCCAACCTACAGTCGGGTTCATTCAGTACTTC
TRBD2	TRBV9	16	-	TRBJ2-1	CASSAPGTSGYNEQFF	TGTGCCAGCAGCGCCCCCGGGACTAGCGGTTACAATGAGCAGTTCTTC
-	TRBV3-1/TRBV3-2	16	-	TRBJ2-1	CASSQDQQSEVEEQFF	TGTGCCAGCAGCCAAGATCAACAGTCCGAGGTCGAAGAGCAGTTCTTC
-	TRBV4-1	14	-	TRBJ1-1	CASSQVWPISEAFF	TGCGCCAGCAGCCAAGTTTGGCCGATCTCTGAAGCTTTCTTT
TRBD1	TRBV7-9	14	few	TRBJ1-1	CASSLDRGRSGAFF	TGTGCCAGCAGCTTGGACAGGGGGCGATCCGGGGCTTTCTTT
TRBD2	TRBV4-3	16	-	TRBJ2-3	CASSQDLAGGTDTQYF	TGCGCCAGCAGCCAAGACCTAGCGGGCGGCACAGATACGCAGTATTTT
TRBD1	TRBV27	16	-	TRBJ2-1	CASSLFGTGVYNEQFF	TGTGCCAGCAGTTTATTCGGGACAGGGGTCTACAATGAGCAGTTCTTC
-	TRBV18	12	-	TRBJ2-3	CASSPEMDTQYF	TGTGCCAGCTCACCCGAAATGGATACGCAGTATTTT
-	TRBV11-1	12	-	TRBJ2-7	CASSPRSYEQYF	TGTGCCAGCAGCCCCCGCTCCTACGAGCAGTACTTC
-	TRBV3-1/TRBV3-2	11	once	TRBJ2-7	CASSQSAEQYF	TGTGCCAGCAGCCAATCTGCCGAGCAGTACTTC
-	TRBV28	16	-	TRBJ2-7	CASSSSGGPLGYEQYF	-
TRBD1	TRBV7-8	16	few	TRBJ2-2	CASSPRDRGMAGELFF	TGTGCCAGCAGCCCCCGGGACAGGGGTATGGCCGGGGAGCTGTTTTTT
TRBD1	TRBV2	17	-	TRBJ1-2	CASSTATVDRGNYGYTF	TGTGCCAGCAGCACCGCTACGGTCGACAGGGGAAACTATGGCTACACCTTC
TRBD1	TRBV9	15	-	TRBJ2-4	CASSPGTVSENIQYF	TGTGCCAGCAGCCCCGGGACAGTGTCTGAAAACATTCAGTACTTC
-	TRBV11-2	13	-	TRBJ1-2	CASSLPSTYGYTF	TGTGCCAGCAGCTTACCCAGCACCTATGGCTACACCTTC
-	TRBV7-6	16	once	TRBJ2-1	CASSIQTRSAYNEQFF	TGTGCCAGCAGCATTCAGACAAGGTCCGCCTACAATGAGCAGTTCTTC
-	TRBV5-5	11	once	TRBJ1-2	CASSLRFGYTF	TGTGCCAGCAGCTTGAGATTTGGCTACACCTTC
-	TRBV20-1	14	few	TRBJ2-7	CSASRKGRTYEQYF	TGCAGTGCTAGTAGGAAGGGACGGACTTACGAGCAGTACTTC
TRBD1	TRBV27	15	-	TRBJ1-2	CASRQQGANIFGYTF	TGTGCCAGCAGACAACAGGGGGCGAATATCTTTGGCTACACCTTC
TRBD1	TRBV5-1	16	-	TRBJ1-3	CAGPYTGRGNGNTIYF	TGCGCCGGACCTTATACTGGCAGGGGGAATGGAAACACCATATATTTT
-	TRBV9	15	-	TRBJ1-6	CASSVGNSNNSPLHF	TGTGCCAGCAGCGTAGGTAACAGCAATAATTCACCCCTCCACTTT
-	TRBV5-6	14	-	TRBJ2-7	CASTYRRNNYEQYF	TGTGCCAGCACCTACCGACGGAATAACTACGAGCAGTACTTC
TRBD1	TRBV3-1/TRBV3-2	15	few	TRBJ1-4	CASSLRDRGFEKLFF	TGTGCCAGCAGCCTACGGGACAGGGGGTTTGAAAAACTGTTTTTT
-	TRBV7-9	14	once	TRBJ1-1	CASSLDGVGTEAFF	TGTGCCAGCAGCTTAGACGGGGTGGGCACTGAAGCTTTCTTT
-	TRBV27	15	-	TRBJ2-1	CASSFWEDRRNEQFF	TGTGCCAGCAGTTTCTGGGAGGACCGCCGCAATGAGCAGTTCTTC
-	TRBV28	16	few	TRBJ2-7	CASRSTPGLPSYEQYF	TGTGCCAGCAGATCCACGCCGGGACTTCCGAGCTACGAGCAGTACTTC
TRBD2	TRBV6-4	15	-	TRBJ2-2	CASSMSGANTGELFF	TGTGCCAGCAGTATGAGCGGGGCCAACACCGGGGAGCTGTTTTTT
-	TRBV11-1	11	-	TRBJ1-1	CASSHGQEAFF	TGTGCCAGCAGCCATGGACAAGAAGCTTTCTTT
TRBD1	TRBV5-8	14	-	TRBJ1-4	CASNATGDGEKLFF	TGTGCCAGCAACGCGACAGGGGATGGTGAAAAACTGTTTTTT
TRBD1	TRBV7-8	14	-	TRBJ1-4	CASGPGQAAEKLFF	TGTGCCAGCGGACCGGGACAGGCGGCTGAAAAACTGTTTTTT
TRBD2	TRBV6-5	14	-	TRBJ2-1	CASSEAGGYNEQFF	TGTGCCAGTTCGGAGGCGGGAGGGTACAATGAGCAGTTCTTC